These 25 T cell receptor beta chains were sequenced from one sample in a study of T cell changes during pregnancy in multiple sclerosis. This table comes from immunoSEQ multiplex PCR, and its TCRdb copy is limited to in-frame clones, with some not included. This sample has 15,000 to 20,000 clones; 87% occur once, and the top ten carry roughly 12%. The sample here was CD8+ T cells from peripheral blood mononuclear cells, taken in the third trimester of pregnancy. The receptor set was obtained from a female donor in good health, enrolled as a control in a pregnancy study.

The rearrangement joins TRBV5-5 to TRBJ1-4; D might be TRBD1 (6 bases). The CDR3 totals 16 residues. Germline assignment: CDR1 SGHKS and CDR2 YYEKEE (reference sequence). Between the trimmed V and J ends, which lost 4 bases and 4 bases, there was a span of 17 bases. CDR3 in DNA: TGTGCCAGCAGCGTGGGGGCGTTGGATTATAATGAAAAACTGTTTTTT. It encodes CASSVGALDYNEKLFF.

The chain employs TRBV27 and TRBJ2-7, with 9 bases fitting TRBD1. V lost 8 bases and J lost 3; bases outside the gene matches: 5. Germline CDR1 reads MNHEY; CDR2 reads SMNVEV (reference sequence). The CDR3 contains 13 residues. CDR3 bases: TGTGCCAGCGGGACAGGGTCCCTCTACGAGCAGTACTTC. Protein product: CASGTGSLYEQYF.

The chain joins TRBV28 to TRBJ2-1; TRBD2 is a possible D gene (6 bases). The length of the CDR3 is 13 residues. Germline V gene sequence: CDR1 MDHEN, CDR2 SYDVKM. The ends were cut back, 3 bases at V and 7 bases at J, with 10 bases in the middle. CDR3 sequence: CASSFGTPNEQFF. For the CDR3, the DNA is TGTGCCAGCAGTTTCGGGACTCCGAATGAGCAGTTCTTC.

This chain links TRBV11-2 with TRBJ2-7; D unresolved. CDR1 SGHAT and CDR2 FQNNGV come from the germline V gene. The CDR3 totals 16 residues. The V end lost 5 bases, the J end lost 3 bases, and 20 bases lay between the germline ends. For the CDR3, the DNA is TGTGCCAGCAGCCCTCCCATCAGCGACCTCTTCTACGAGCAGTACTTC. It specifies CASSPPISDLFYEQYF.

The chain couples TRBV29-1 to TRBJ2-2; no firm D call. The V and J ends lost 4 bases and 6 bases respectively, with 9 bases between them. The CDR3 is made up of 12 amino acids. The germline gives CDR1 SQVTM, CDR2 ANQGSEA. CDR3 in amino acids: CSVVHFAGELFF. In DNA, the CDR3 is TGCAGCGTTGTGCACTTCGCCGGGGAGCTGTTTTTT.

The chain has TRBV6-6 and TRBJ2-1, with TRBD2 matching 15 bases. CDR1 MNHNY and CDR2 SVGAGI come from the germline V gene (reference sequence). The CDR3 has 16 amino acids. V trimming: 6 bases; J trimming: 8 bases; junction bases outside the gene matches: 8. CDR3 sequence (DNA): TGTGCCAGCAGCCCCGGACTAGCGGGGGGGCCTGATGAGCAGTTCTTC. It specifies CASSPGLAGGPDEQFF.

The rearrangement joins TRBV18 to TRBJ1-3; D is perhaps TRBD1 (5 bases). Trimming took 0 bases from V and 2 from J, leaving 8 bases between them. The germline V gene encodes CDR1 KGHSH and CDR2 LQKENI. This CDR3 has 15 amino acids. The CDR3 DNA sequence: TGTGCCAGCTCACCACCGGGGCATACTGGAAACACCATATATTTT. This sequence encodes CASSPPGHTGNTIYF.

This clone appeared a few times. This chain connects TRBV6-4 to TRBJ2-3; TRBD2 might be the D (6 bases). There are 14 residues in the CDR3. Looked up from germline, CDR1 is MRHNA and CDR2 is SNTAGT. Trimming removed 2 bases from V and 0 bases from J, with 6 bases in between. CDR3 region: CASSDSGSTDTQYF. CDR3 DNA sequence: TGTGCCAGCAGTGACAGCGGGAGCACAGATACGCAGTATTTT.

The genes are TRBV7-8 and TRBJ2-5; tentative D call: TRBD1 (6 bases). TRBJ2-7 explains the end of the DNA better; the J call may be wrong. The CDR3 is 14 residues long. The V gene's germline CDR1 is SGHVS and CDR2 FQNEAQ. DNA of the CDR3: TGTGCCAGCGGGTCAGGGGCCAGGGCCTACGAGCAGTACTTC. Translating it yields CASGSGARAYEQYF.

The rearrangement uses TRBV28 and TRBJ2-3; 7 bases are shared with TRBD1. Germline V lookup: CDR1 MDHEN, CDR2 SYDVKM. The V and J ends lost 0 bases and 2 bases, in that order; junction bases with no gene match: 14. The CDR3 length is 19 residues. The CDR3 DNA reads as TGTGCCAGCAGTTTATGGTTAGTGGGAGCCGGGACAGACACAGATACGCAGTATTTT. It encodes CASSLWLVGAGTDTDTQYF.

The CDR3 bases are TGTGCCTGGAGTGTACAGGAGGGGACTGAAGCTTTCTTT. This translates into CAWSVQEGTEAFF. The V gene is TRBV30, the J gene TRBJ1-1; tentative D call: TRBD1 (5 bases). V lost 0 bases and J 5 bases, leaving 10 bases between the germline ends. In germline, CDR1 is GTSNPN, CDR2 SVGIG (reference sequence). The CDR3 runs 13 residues.

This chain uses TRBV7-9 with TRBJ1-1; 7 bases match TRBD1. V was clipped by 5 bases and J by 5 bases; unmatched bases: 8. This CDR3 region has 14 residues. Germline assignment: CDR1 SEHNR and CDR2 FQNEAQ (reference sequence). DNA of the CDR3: TGTGCCAGCAGCCAGGGGGAGAGTGGTACTGAAGCTTTCTTT. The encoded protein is CASSQGESGTEAFF. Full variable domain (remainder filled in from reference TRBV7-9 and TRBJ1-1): DTGVSQNPRHKITKRGQNVTFRCDPISEHNRLYWYRQTLGQGPEFLTYFQNEAQLEKSRLLSDRFSAERPKGSFSTLEIQRTEQGDSAMYLCASSQGESGTEAFFGQGTRLTVV.

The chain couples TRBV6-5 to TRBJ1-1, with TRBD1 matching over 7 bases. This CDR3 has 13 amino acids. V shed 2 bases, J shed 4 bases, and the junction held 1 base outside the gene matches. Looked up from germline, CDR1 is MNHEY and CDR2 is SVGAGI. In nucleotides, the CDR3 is TGTGCCAGCAGTTACCAGGGGGTCACTGAAGCTTTCTTT. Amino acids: CASSYQGVTEAFF.

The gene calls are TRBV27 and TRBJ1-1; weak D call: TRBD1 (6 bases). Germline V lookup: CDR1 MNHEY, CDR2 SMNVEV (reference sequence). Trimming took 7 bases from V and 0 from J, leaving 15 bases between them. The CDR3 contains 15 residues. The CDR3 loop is CASTSGTIMNTEAFF. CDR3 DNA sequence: TGTGCCAGCACCTCCGGGACAATCATGAACACTGAAGCTTTCTTT.

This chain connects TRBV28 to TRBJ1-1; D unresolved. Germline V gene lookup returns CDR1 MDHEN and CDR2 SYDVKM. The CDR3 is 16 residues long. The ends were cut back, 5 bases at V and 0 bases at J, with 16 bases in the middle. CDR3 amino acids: CASSPVLLDMNTEAFF. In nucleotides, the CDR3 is TGTGCCAGCAGTCCTGTCCTTTTAGACATGAACACTGAAGCTTTCTTT.

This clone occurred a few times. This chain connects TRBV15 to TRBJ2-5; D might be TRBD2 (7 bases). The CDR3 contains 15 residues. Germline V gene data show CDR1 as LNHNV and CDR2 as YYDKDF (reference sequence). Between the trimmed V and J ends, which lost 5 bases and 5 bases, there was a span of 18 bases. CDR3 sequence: CATSPFAGGGETQYF. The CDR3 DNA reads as TGTGCCACCAGCCCCTTCGCGGGCGGGGGCGAGACCCAGTACTTC.

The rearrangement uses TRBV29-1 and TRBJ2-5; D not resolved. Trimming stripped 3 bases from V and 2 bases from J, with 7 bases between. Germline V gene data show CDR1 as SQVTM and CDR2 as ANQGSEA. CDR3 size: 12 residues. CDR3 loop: CSVEFVQETQYF. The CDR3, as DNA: TGCAGCGTTGAGTTCGTACAAGAGACCCAGTACTTC.

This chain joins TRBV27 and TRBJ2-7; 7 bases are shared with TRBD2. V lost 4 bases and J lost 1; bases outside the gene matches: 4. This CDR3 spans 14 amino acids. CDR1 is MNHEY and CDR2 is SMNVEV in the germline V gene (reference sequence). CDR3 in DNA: TGTGCCAGCAGTTGGGGCGGGGGTTCCTACGAGCAGTACTTC. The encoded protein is CASSWGGGSYEQYF.

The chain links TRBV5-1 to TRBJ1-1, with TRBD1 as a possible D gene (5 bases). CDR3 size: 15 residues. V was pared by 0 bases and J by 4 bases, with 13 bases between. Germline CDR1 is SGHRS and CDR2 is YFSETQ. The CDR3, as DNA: TGCGCCAGCAGCTTGGCGATTCGGGGGGGCACTGAAGCTTTCTTT. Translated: CASSLAIRGGTEAFF.

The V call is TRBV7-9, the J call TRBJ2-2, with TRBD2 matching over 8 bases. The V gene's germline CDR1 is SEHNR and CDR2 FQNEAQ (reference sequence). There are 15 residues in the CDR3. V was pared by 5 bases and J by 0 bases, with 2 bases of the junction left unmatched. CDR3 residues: CASSPAGANTGELFF. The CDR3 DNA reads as TGTGCCAGCAGCCCAGCGGGGGCGAACACCGGGGAGCTGTTTTTT.

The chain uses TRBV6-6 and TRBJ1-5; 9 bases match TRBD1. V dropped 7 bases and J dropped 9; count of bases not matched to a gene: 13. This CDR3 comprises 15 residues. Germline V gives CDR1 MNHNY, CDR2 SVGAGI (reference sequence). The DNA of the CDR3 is TGTGCCAGCACCCAAACGGGACAGGGCGAAGGGCCCCAGCATTTT. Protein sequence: CASTQTGQGEGPQHF.

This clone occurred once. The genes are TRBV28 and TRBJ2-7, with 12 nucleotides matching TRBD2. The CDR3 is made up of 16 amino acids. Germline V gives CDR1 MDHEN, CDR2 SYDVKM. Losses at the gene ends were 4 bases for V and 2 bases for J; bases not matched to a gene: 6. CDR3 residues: CASSSSRLAGAYEQYF. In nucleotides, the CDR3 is TGTGCCAGCAGTTCGTCAAGACTAGCGGGAGCCTACGAGCAGTACTTC.

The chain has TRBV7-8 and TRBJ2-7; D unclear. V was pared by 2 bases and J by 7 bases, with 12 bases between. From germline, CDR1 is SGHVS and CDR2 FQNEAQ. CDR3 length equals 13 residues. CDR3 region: CASSLTETVEQYF. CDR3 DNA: TGTGCCAGCAGCTTAACCGAAACGGTGGAGCAGTACTTC.

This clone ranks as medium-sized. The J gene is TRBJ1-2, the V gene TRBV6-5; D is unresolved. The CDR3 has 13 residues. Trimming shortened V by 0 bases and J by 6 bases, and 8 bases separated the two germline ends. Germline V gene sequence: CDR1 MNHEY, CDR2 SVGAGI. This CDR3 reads CASSYSEGHGYTF. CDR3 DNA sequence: TGTGCCAGCAGTTACTCGGAGGGCCATGGCTACACCTTC.

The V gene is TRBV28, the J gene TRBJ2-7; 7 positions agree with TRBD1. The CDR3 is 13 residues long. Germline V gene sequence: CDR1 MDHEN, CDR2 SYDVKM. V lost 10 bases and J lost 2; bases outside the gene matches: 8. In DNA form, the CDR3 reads TGTGCCATCCAGGACAGGACCACCTACGAGCAGTACTTC. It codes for CAIQDRTTYEQYF.